The 22 T cell receptor beta chains below come from one sample, sequenced in a study of blood T cells in healthy people across ages. It was with a sample-barcoded 5' primer and a J-beta primer mix that a second PCR of about 6 to 12 cycles was run. TCRdb processed the 5' RACE reads anew with MiXCR; each CDR3 protein has one entry. The profile shows fewer than 2 million distinct CDR3 sequences, roughly two fifths of them singletons. Sequencing was carried out using blood. These receptors all come from a human donor in good health.

The V gene is TRBV4-3, the J gene TRBJ1-4; D gene uncertain. The V end lost 1 base, the J end lost 10 bases, and 7 bases lay between the germline ends. Germline values: CDR1 LGHNA, CDR2 YSLEER. The CDR3 has 12 amino acids. CDR3 nucleotides: TGCGCCAGCAGCCAAGTTCCAGGAAAACTGTTTTTT. Protein product: CASSQVPGKLFF.

The J gene is TRBJ1-4, the V gene TRBV29-1, with 9 bases that match TRBD1. The V gene's germline CDR1 is SQVTM and CDR2 ANQGSEA. J gave up 7 bases and V 4 bases, and 4 bases lay outside the gene matches. The CDR3 spans 13 residues. The CDR3 DNA reads TGCAGCGTTGTAGGGACAGGGCTTGAAAAACTGTTTTTT. The encoded protein is CSVVGTGLEKLFF.

The chain combines TRBV20-1 with TRBJ1-5; no clear D gene. The CDR3 length is 14 residues. Trimming cost V 0 bases and J 6 bases, with 12 bases left between them. Germline CDR1 is DFQATT and CDR2 is SNEGSKA (reference sequence). CDR3 sequence: CSARDSAAAQPQHF. The CDR3 DNA follows: TGCAGTGCTAGAGATTCGGCAGCGGCTCAGCCCCAGCATTTT.

The gene calls are TRBV24-1 and TRBJ2-1; TRBD1 matches 7 bases. There are 17 residues in the CDR3. Germline V gene lookup returns CDR1 KGHDR and CDR2 SFDVKD. V lost 4 bases, J lost 0 bases, and 8 bases stayed unmatched. The CDR3 loop is CATSDLTGKSSYNEQFF. CDR3 in DNA: TGTGCCACCAGTGACCTGACAGGGAAAAGCTCCTACAATGAGCAGTTCTTC.

V gene TRBV7-2 combines with J gene TRBJ2-6, with 8 bases fitting TRBD2. Germline values: CDR1 SGHTA, CDR2 FQGNSA. CDR3 size: 18 residues. Trimming at V came to 5 bases and at J to 0 bases, leaving 9 bases not matched to a gene. The CDR3 protein is CASSTTGGRPSGANVLTF. As DNA, the CDR3 is TGTGCCAGCAGCACCACGGGGGGGCGGCCCTCTGGGGCCAACGTCCTGACTTTC. Supplemented by reference TRBV7-2 and TRBJ2-6, the full variable domain reads GAGVSQSPSNKVTEKGKDVELRCDPISGHTALYWYRQSLGQGLEFLIYFQGNSAPDKSGLPSDRFSAERTGGSVSTLTIQRTQQEDSAVYLCASSTTGGRPSGANVLTFGAGSRLTVL.

The chain recombines TRBV30 with TRBJ1-1, with 7 positions matching TRBD1. Germline values: CDR1 GTSNPN, CDR2 SVGIG (reference sequence). With V trimmed by 4 bases and J by 7 bases, 3 bases remained unmatched. There are 11 residues in the CDR3. This chain's CDR3 is CAWTGTVEAFF. CDR3 DNA: TGTGCCTGGACCGGGACAGTTGAAGCTTTCTTT.

The chain links TRBV28 to TRBJ2-1, with D tentatively TRBD1 or TRBD2 (5 bases each). TRBJ2-7 explains the end of the DNA better; the J call may be wrong. Germline CDR1 MDHEN, CDR2 SYDVKM. The CDR3 has 15 amino acids. The CDR3 sequence: CASSFSGAGSYEQYF. The DNA of the CDR3 is TGTGCCAGCAGTTTCTCCGGGGCAGGGAGCTACGAGCAGTACTTC.

This clonotype was seen a handful of times. The chain employs TRBV29-1 and TRBJ1-2; D not certain. CDR1 is SQVTM, CDR2 ANQGSEA, per germline. The CDR3 has 11 residues. V was shortened by 6 bases and J by 8 bases, with 13 bases between the two germline ends. The CDR3 loop is CSVGSMLGYTF. The CDR3 DNA reads as TGCAGCGTGGGGAGTATGCTGGGCTACACCTTC.

V gene TRBV6-1 combines with J gene TRBJ2-5; D perhaps matches TRBD2 (6 bases). Germline values: CDR1 MNHNS, CDR2 SASEGT. V was trimmed by 11 bases and J by 4 bases, leaving 23 bases between them. This CDR3 spans 15 amino acids. The CDR3 DNA reads TGTGCCGCCCGGTGGCACCAGGAGGGATCAGAGACCCAGTACTTC. Amino acids: CAARWHQEGSETQYF.

The chain combines TRBV12-3 or TRBV12-4 with TRBJ1-2; D is perhaps TRBD1 (5 bases). The CDR3 spans 15 residues. The V end lost 5 bases, the J end lost 0 bases, and 13 bases lay between the germline ends. The CDR3 protein is CASSPRGGTNYGYTF. CDR3 bases: TGTGCCAGCAGTCCCCGGGGGGGAACTAACTATGGCTACACCTTC.

The sample holds a few counts of this clonotype. Relative to the germline gene, one junction end is altered; a read error may explain this. The rearrangement joins TRBV29-1 to TRBJ2-1, with D unresolved. The germline V gene has CDR1 SQVTM and CDR2 ANQGSEA. This CDR3 comprises 13 residues. The CDR3 spells CSVENGIGNEQVF. CDR3 nucleotide sequence: TGCAGCGTTGAAAACGGCATCGGCAATGAGCAGGTCTTC.

The chain combines TRBV5-6 with TRBJ2-4, with TRBD1 as a possible D gene (6 bases). TRBJ2-7 matches the DNA end more closely, so the J call is doubtful. The CDR3 sequence is 13 residues long. Germline-derived CDR1 and CDR2 are SGHDT and YYEEEE. As DNA, the CDR3 is TGTGCCAGCGGGGACAAAGCACGTTACGAGCAGTACTTC. Translated, it gives CASGDKARYEQYF.

This clonotype was found a few times. CDR3 coding DNA: TGTGCCAGCAGTTATCCCGCGACAGGGATTAACACCGGGGAGCTGTTTTTT. Translation gives CASSYPATGINTGELFF. V is TRBV28 and J is TRBJ2-2; 7 nucleotides align to TRBD1. This CDR3 spans 17 amino acids. V was clipped by 4 bases and J by 2 bases; unmatched bases: 10. Germline loops: CDR1 MDHEN, CDR2 SYDVKM.

The table lists this clonotype with a few counts. The chain links TRBV6-5 to TRBJ2-5; D is undetermined. There are 11 residues in the CDR3. Trimming took 8 bases from V and 5 from J, leaving 9 bases between them. CDR1 and CDR2 (germline): MNHEY, SVGAGI. CDR3 sequence (DNA): TGTGCCAGCCCACCCGGGGAGACCCAGTACTTC. Amino acids: CASPPGETQYF.

This clonotype has just a few counts. The CDR3 DNA sequence: TGTGCCAGCAGCTCCATACCACAGGGACTGGCAGATACGCAGTATTTT. This translates into CASSSIPQGLADTQYF. This sequence joins TRBV7-9 and TRBJ2-3; D is possibly TRBD1 or TRBD2 (6 bases each). The CDR3 runs 16 residues. CDR1 is SEHNR and CDR2 is FQNEAQ in the germline V gene (reference sequence). Trimming pared 4 bases from V and 4 bases from J, leaving 18 bases between.

CDR3 coding DNA: TGTGCCAGCAGTTACGGGGGGCTCGGGGCCAACGTCCTGACTTTC. This encodes CASSYGGLGANVLTF. This chain links TRBV6-5 with TRBJ2-6, with D possibly being TRBD1 or TRBD2 (6 bases each). The germline gives CDR1 MNHEY, CDR2 SVGAGI. V lost 2 bases to trimming and J lost 4 bases, with 9 bases between them. The CDR3 extends over 15 amino acids.

This clonotype has more than one count but fewer than ten. The chain joins TRBV24-1 to TRBJ2-7; possible D gene TRBD2, 5 bases. CDR1 and CDR2 (germline): KGHDR, SFDVKD. V was shortened by 9 bases and J by 4 bases, with 15 bases between the two germline ends. This CDR3 spans 13 amino acids. The CDR3 coding sequence is TGTGCCACCGGAGAAACGGGAAGATACGAGCAGTACTTC. Protein: CATGETGRYEQYF.

The chain employs TRBV25-1 and TRBJ2-5; D might be TRBD1 or TRBD2, each matching 5 bases. TRBJ2-7 explains the end of the DNA better; the J call may be wrong. CDR1 is MGHDK and CDR2 is SYGVNS in the germline V gene. This CDR3 comprises 14 residues. The CDR3 spells CASSLQGPIHEQYF. The CDR3 region has the DNA TGTGCCAGCAGTTTGCAGGGACCCATCCACGAGCAGTACTTC.

This rearrangement joins TRBV6-5 to TRBJ1-2; a weak D match, TRBD1 (5 bases). The V gene's germline CDR1 is MNHEY and CDR2 SVGAGI. The CDR3 covers 18 residues. Trimming left V 2 bases short and J 5 bases short, with 24 bases between. The CDR3 DNA reads as TGTGCCAGCAGTTACCTCGGGCATCCTCTCTCTAGGGGATATGGCTACACCTTC. Residues: CASSYLGHPLSRGYGYTF.

The rearrangement links TRBV5-1 to TRBJ2-5; unclear D gene. The germline CDR1 and CDR2 sequences are SGHRS and YFSETQ. The CDR3 totals 13 residues. V lost 4 bases, J lost 1 base, and 8 bases lay in between. The CDR3 loop is CASSNNFQETQYF. For the CDR3, the DNA is TGCGCCAGCAGCAACAACTTCCAAGAGACCCAGTACTTC.

This clonotype was observed many times. This chain links TRBV28 with TRBJ1-2, with D perhaps TRBD1 (5 bases). Germline lookup yields CDR1 MDHEN and CDR2 SYDVKM. Trimming removed 6 bases from V and 5 bases from J, with 10 bases in between. The CDR3 has 12 amino acids. CDR3 sequence: CASSLKGYGYTF. The CDR3 DNA sequence: TGTGCCAGCAGCCTGAAGGGGTATGGCTACACCTTC.

The gene calls are TRBV29-1 and TRBJ1-2, with TRBD1 matching 8 bases. After removal of 7 bases from V and 5 bases from J, the junction contained 9 bases not matched to a gene. The CDR3 is 13 amino acids. The V gene's germline CDR1 is SQVTM and CDR2 ANQGSEA. CDR3: CSDRTGLGYGYTF. In DNA form, the CDR3 reads TGCAGCGACCGGACAGGGTTGGGGTATGGCTACACCTTC.